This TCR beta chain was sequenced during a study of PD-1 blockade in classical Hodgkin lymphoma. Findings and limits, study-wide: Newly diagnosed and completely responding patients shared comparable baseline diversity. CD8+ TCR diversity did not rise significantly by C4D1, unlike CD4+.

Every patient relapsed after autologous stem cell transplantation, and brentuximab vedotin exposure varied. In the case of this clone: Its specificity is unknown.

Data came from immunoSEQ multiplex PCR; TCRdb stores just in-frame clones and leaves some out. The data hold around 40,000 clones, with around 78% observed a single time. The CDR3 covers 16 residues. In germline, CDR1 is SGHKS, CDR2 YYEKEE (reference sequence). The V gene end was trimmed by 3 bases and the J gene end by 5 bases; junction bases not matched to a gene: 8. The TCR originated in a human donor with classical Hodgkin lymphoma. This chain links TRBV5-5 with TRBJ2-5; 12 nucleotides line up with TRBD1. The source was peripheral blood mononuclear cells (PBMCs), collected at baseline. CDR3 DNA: TGTGCCAGCAGCTCTGAACCGGGACAGGGGGCCGAGACCCAGTACTTC. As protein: CASSSEPGQGAETQYF.